A single sample gave rise to the 26 T cell receptor beta chains below, sequenced in a study of T-cell reconstitution after alpha-beta-depleted transplantation in children. For TCRbeta, the library was prepared with unique molecular identifiers. TCRdb fed the PCR reads into MiXCR, producing one record per CDR3 protein. Of about 980,000 distinct CDR3 sequences in the sample, roughly 31% were seen once. The specimen comprised PBMCs, mostly from graft donor cells, sampled 360 days after TCRalphabeta/CD19-depleted stem cell transplant. The receptors here all came from a boy younger than two who had a stem cell transplant for SCID, so the T cells may come from the graft donor.

This chain uses TRBV7-9 with TRBJ2-1, with a possible D match to TRBD1 (6 bases). V was trimmed by 5 bases and J by 4 bases, leaving 15 bases between them. Germline V gene sequence: CDR1 SEHNR, CDR2 FQNEAQ (reference sequence). The CDR3 has 15 residues. CDR3 nucleotide sequence: TGTGCCAGCAGCCCCCAACAGGGTAATTACAATGAGCAGTTCTTC. Translated, it gives CASSPQQGNYNEQFF.

CDR3 sequence: CSARDPGRTGTGKNIQYF. The CDR3 DNA reads TGCAGTGCTAGAGATCCAGGGCGGACCGGGACAGGAAAAAACATTCAGTACTTC. This chain links TRBV20-1 with TRBJ2-4; TRBD1 matches at 8 bases. The CDR3 runs 18 residues. Per the germline V gene, CDR1 is DFQATT and CDR2 is SNEGSKA (reference sequence). Trimming at V came to 0 bases and at J to 4 bases, leaving 14 bases not matched to a gene.

This clonotype was counted ten times or more. J is TRBJ2-2 and V is TRBV7-3; either TRBD1 or TRBD2 may fit D (5 bases each). Trimming took 5 bases from V and 0 from J, leaving 13 bases between them. From germline, CDR1 is SGHTA and CDR2 FQGTGA. This CDR3 is 16 amino acids long. Here the CDR3 DNA reads TGTGCCAGCAGCCGGATAGGGACGACGAACACCGGGGAGCTGTTTTTT. Residues: CASSRIGTTNTGELFF.

The chain links TRBV28 to TRBJ1-1; D call uncertain. The germline V gene has CDR1 MDHEN and CDR2 SYDVKM. There are 13 residues in the CDR3. V was pared by 4 bases and J by 4 bases, with 10 bases between. Written as DNA, the CDR3 is TGTGCCAGCAGTTGCCCTAGTTGCACTGAAGCTTTCTTT. This encodes CASSCPSCTEAFF. Using reference TRBV28 and TRBJ1-1 for the parts outside the CDR3, the full variable domain is DVKVTQSSRYLVKRTGEKVFLECVQDMDHENMFWYRQDPGLGLRLIYFSYDVKMKEKGDIPEGYSVSREKKERFSLILESASTNQTSMYLCASSCPSCTEAFFGQGTRLTVV.

This sequence joins TRBV4-1 and TRBJ2-1; no firm D call. The length of the CDR3 is 14 residues. V was pared by 4 bases and J by 8 bases, with 15 bases between. The germline V gene encodes CDR1 MGHRA and CDR2 YSYEKL. CDR3 bases: TGCGCCAGCAGCCCATCCGCCTCGTCCGATGAGCAGTTCTTC. Translated: CASSPSASSDEQFF.

Written as DNA, the CDR3 is TGCGCCAGCAGAGGAACAACAGGGATAGGTGAAAAACTGTTTTTT. This sequence encodes CASRGTTGIGEKLFF. V and J are TRBV5-1 and TRBJ1-4; tentative D call: TRBD1 (6 bases). Trimming took off 5 bases at V and 7 bases at J, with 18 bases between the two ends. This CDR3 has 15 residues. Looked up from germline, CDR1 is SGHRS and CDR2 is YFSETQ.

The V and J genes are TRBV7-9 and TRBJ2-7; D gene uncertain. Germline assignment: CDR1 SEHNR and CDR2 FQNEAQ (reference sequence). The germline V and J ends were trimmed by 7 bases and 3 bases, with 10 bases remaining between them. The CDR3 runs to 12 residues. In DNA form, the CDR3 reads TGTGCCAGCAACCCCTTGGACTACGAGCAGTACTTC. Its protein product is CASNPLDYEQYF.

V gene TRBV20-1 combines with J gene TRBJ2-4, with 8 bases aligning to TRBD1. CDR3 size: 14 residues. Trimming cost V 3 bases and J 3 bases; bases outside gene matches: 4. Germline loops: CDR1 DFQATT, CDR2 SNEGSKA (reference sequence). The CDR3 region is CSARAGGDKNIQYF. In nucleotides, the CDR3 is TGCAGTGCTAGGGCAGGGGGCGACAAAAACATTCAGTACTTC.

The J gene is TRBJ2-2, the V gene TRBV18; 8 bases line up with TRBD2. The length of the CDR3 is 17 residues. Trimming cost V 0 bases and J 6 bases; bases outside gene matches: 9. In germline, CDR1 is KGHSH, CDR2 LQKENI. For the CDR3, the DNA is TGTGCCAGCTCACCACCGTTGCGGGGGGCCGGAGCCGGGGAGCTGTTTTTT. Translating gives CASSPPLRGAGAGELFF.

V gene TRBV7-2 combines with J gene TRBJ2-2; 7 positions match TRBD1. J lost 5 bases, V lost 10 bases, and 10 bases had no gene match. CDR3 size: 14 residues. Germline-derived CDR1 and CDR2 are SGHTA and FQGNSA. The CDR3, as DNA: TGTGCCACCAGTCGGGACAGTTTAACCGGGGAGCTGTTTTTT. Translating gives CATSRDSLTGELFF.

The rearrangement links TRBV20-1 to TRBJ2-1; D is possibly TRBD2 (7 bases). The CDR3 spans 14 residues. From germline, CDR1 is DFQATT and CDR2 SNEGSKA (reference sequence). The V end was cut by 3 bases, the J end by 8 bases, with 17 bases between. CDR3 bases: TGCAGTGCTAGCGGGGGGCACCGGGGGGATGAGCAGTTCTTC. It is translated as CSASGGHRGDEQFF.

The genes are TRBV12-3 or TRBV12-4 and TRBJ1-1; D is unclear. The CDR3 has 14 residues. Trimming took off 0 bases at V and 7 bases at J, with 12 bases between the two ends. CDR3 DNA: TGTGCCAGCAGTTTAGCGGGTCCGGCAGTTGAAGCTTTCTTT. Translation: CASSLAGPAVEAFF.

This chain connects TRBV28 to TRBJ2-5; no reliable D call. CDR3 length equals 14 residues. The germline CDR1 and CDR2 sequences are MDHEN and SYDVKM. Trimming took 0 bases from V and 3 from J, leaving 8 bases between them. CDR3 residues: CASSLWRYKETQYF. CDR3 nucleotides: TGTGCCAGCAGTTTATGGCGGTATAAAGAGACCCAGTACTTC.

This chain joins TRBV2 and TRBJ2-5, with 9 positions matching TRBD2. Germline values: CDR1 SNHLY, CDR2 FYNNEI. V shed 3 bases and J 4 bases; nucleotides not matched to a gene: 9. The CDR3 runs 16 residues. The CDR3 region is CASSERGLALRETQYF. The CDR3 region has the DNA TGTGCCAGCAGTGAGAGGGGACTAGCACTACGAGAGACCCAGTACTTC.

The gene calls are TRBV27 and TRBJ2-7; D may be TRBD1 (5 bases). Germline lookup yields CDR1 MNHEY and CDR2 SMNVEV (reference sequence). V dropped 9 bases and J dropped 3 bases, with 12 bases sitting between them. CDR3 size: 12 residues. The DNA for the CDR3 is TGTGCCAGTCAAGGGGTAAACTACGAGCAGTACTTC. Translating it yields CASQGVNYEQYF.

This clonotype was seen more than once but under ten times. V and J are TRBV20-1 and TRBJ2-1; perhaps TRBD2 as D (6 bases). CDR1 is DFQATT, CDR2 SNEGSKA, per germline (reference sequence). The germline V and J ends were trimmed by 0 bases and 8 bases, with 14 bases remaining between them. The CDR3 length is 14 residues. The CDR3 region is CSARDVTSLDEQFF. CDR3 sequence (DNA): TGCAGTGCTAGAGATGTCACTAGCTTGGATGAGCAGTTCTTC.

CDR3 region: CASSQDQGSGGAEFF. The CDR3 bases are TGCGCCAGCAGCCAAGACCAGGGGAGCGGGGGGGCGGAGTTCTTC. The rearrangement joins TRBV4-1 to TRBJ2-1, with TRBD2 identical over 10 bases. The trim removed 0 bases at V and 14 bases at J, leaving 10 bases unmatched. The CDR3 is 15 amino acids. Germline CDR1 is MGHRA and CDR2 is YSYEKL.

V usage is TRBV20-1 and J usage is TRBJ2-2; D not certain. The germline V gene encodes CDR1 DFQATT and CDR2 SNEGSKA (reference sequence). The ends were cut back, 3 bases at V and 0 bases at J, with 5 bases in the middle. This CDR3 spans 13 amino acids. Here the CDR3 DNA reads TGCAGTGCTAGTCAGGCGAACACCGGGGAGCTGTTTTTT. This codes for CSASQANTGELFF.

A few counts support this clonotype. The chain recombines TRBV5-6 with TRBJ2-4; TRBD1 is a possible D gene (5 bases). Trimming cost V 0 bases and J 0 bases, with 10 bases left between them. The V gene's germline CDR1 is SGHDT and CDR2 YYEEEE. The CDR3 runs to 16 residues. The CDR3 sequence is CASSLGGALAKNIQYF. The CDR3 DNA follows: TGTGCCAGCAGCTTGGGTGGGGCCCTAGCCAAAAACATTCAGTACTTC.

This clonotype was seen a handful of times. The chain combines TRBV4-3 with TRBJ2-2; TRBD2 might be the D (6 bases). The germline V gene encodes CDR1 LGHNA and CDR2 YSLEER. There are 17 residues in the CDR3. Trimming left V 4 bases short and J 4 bases short, with 19 bases between. CDR3 loop: CASSLLPGLPSTGELFF. The CDR3 bases are TGCGCCAGCAGCCTACTTCCGGGACTCCCGAGCACCGGGGAGCTGTTTTTT.

The V gene is TRBV7-9, the J gene TRBJ2-1; unclear D gene. V was clipped by 2 bases and J by 6 bases, with 17 bases between them. From germline, CDR1 is SEHNR and CDR2 FQNEAQ (reference sequence). The CDR3 totals 16 residues. CDR3 DNA sequence: TGTGCCAGCAGCTTATCCCCTATCACGGGCACCAATGAGCAGTTCTTC. This sequence encodes CASSLSPITGTNEQFF.

The chain combines TRBV5-1 with TRBJ2-2; D is tentatively TRBD1 or TRBD2 (5 bases each). The germline V gene has CDR1 SGHRS and CDR2 YFSETQ. V was clipped by 0 bases and J by 1 base, with 10 bases between them. CDR3 length equals 16 residues. As DNA, the CDR3 is TGCGCCAGCAGCTTGGAAGGGACGGTGAACACCGGGGAGCTGTTTTTT. Amino acid sequence: CASSLEGTVNTGELFF.

The CDR3 spells CASSQVGSLRNEQFF. DNA for the CDR3: TGCGCCAGCAGCCAAGTCGGTAGCCTTAGGAATGAGCAGTTCTTC. The rearrangement links TRBV4-1 to TRBJ2-1; D not certain. Deletions cut 1 base from V and 7 bases from J, with 14 bases between. The CDR3 has 15 amino acids. From germline, CDR1 is MGHRA and CDR2 YSYEKL.

The chain joins TRBV6-5 to TRBJ2-1, with TRBD1 identical over 7 bases. The CDR3 spans 16 residues. Unmatched junction bases numbered 5, after V lost 3 bases and J lost 0 bases. Germline CDR1 is MNHEY and CDR2 is SVGAGI. CDR3 bases: TGTGCCAGCAGTTATTCGGACAGGAGCTCCTACAATGAGCAGTTCTTC. Protein product: CASSYSDRSSYNEQFF.

The chain carries TRBV15 and TRBJ2-4; the D is unclear. Germline CDR1 is LNHNV and CDR2 is YYDKDF (reference sequence). This CDR3 contains 14 residues. The V end was cut by 5 bases, the J end by 1 base, with 9 bases between. The CDR3 bases are TGTGCCACCAGCTCTGGGCTGGCCAAAAACATTCAGTACTTC. Amino acid sequence: CATSSGLAKNIQYF.

This clonotype was seen only a few times. V and J are TRBV19 and TRBJ2-1, with D possibly matching TRBD1 (6 bases). The CDR3 contains 15 residues. Germline V gives CDR1 LNHDA, CDR2 SQIVND (reference sequence). The ends were cut back, 2 bases at V and 12 bases at J, with 20 bases in the middle. The CDR3 loop is CASSIQGQGPPMQFF. In DNA, the CDR3 is TGTGCCAGTAGTATACAGGGGCAAGGTCCGCCGATGCAGTTCTTC.